Below are 4 T cell receptor beta chains sequenced from a single sample in a study of blood T cells in healthy people across ages. A second roughly 7 to 12 cycle PCR used barcoded and J-beta primers. TCRdb re-derived calls from the 5' RACE reads in MiXCR, one entry per CDR3 protein. The table has some 1.5 million distinct CDR3 sequences, roughly 27% seen once. Sequencing used blood. The receptors shown here come from a woman in her twenties or thirties in good health.

This clonotype was counted only a few times. The chain links TRBV6-6 to TRBJ2-4; 11 bases fit TRBD1. The CDR3 totals 13 residues. Unmatched junction bases numbered 10, after V lost 8 bases and J lost 13 bases. Germline V gene lookup returns CDR1 MNHNY and CDR2 SVGAGI (reference sequence). CDR3 DNA sequence: TGTGCCAGCGCGTGGGACAGGGGGAATGAGCAGTACTTC. Protein sequence: CASAWDRGNEQYF.

This clonotype was recorded many times. V is TRBV29-1 and J is TRBJ2-1; D is uncertain. This CDR3 is built from 13 residues. Per germline, CDR1 SQVTM and CDR2 ANQGSEA. V lost 7 bases and J 0 bases, leaving 10 bases between the germline ends. CDR3 sequence (DNA): TGCAGCGGTACCGGGTCCTCCTACAATGAGCAGTTCTTC. It codes for CSGTGSSYNEQFF.

In its sample, this clonotype was seen many times. The rearrangement joins TRBV20-1 to TRBJ2-5, with TRBD2 identical over 9 bases. The germline V gene encodes CDR1 DFQATT and CDR2 SNEGSKA (reference sequence). This CDR3 contains 15 residues. J gave up 4 bases and V 3 bases, and 9 bases lay outside the gene matches. CDR3 DNA sequence: TGCAGTGCTAGGCCTAGCGGGACAACGTTAGAGACCCAGTACTTC. It translates to CSARPSGTTLETQYF.

The V call is TRBV6-5, the J call TRBJ1-3; 8 nucleotides agree with TRBD1. Germline trimming cut 7 bases from V and 2 bases from J; bases unmatched to any gene: 10. Germline CDR1 reads MNHEY; CDR2 reads SVGAGI. The CDR3 runs to 16 residues. CDR3 protein: CASTKSPGQAGNTIYF. CDR3 DNA: TGTGCCAGCACCAAATCGCCGGGACAGGCTGGAAACACCATATATTTT.